The clone carrying this T cell receptor (beta chain) has a handful of counts. Its specificity is not known. It was with a sample-barcoded 5' primer and a J-beta primer mix that a second PCR of about 6 to 12 cycles was run. One entry per CDR3 protein, called by TCRdb with MiXCR from the 5' RACE reads. The repertoire consists of about 970,000 distinct CDR3 sequences, with about 51% occurring once and the leading ten covering about 20%. The V end was cut by 0 bases, the J end by 10 bases, with 16 bases between. The CDR3 is 14 residues long. The germline gives CDR1 DFQATT, CDR2 SNEGSKA (reference sequence). The data were taken from a study of blood T cells in healthy people across ages. Notes on the study in general: PBMCs were not sorted, which prevented a conclusive comparison of naive versus antigen-experienced cells.

Sequencing used blood. The clonotype originates from an older woman in good health. The chain uses TRBV20-1 and TRBJ2-1; tentatively, D is TRBD2 (7 bases). The CDR3, as DNA: TGCAGTGCTAGAGATCCCTGGGGGGGCAGGGAGCAGTTCTTC. Translated: CSARDPWGGREQFF.